This T cell receptor (beta chain) was profiled in a study of T cells in tuberculosis (dated by TCRdb to 2017 to 2018). Background for the entire study: The study combined CD1B tetramers and high-throughput TCR immunosequencing to characterize T cells specific for the mycobacterial lipid antigen glucose monomycolate (GMM). PBMC from active tuberculosis patients were archived either before standard anti-tuberculosis treatment began or within 7 days of its start. IGRA-negative adolescents, IGRA-positive adolescents with latent tuberculosis and adults with active tuberculosis, ten per group, were compared in a South African clinical cohort. General conclusions and limits of the study: Clinical samples were selected based on the availability of cryopreserved specimens, with adults included as active tuberculosis cases and adolescents included as controls. Using GEM motif frequencies, a classifier achieved 70% accuracy, whereas a classifier built on the diverse GMM-specific repertoire got to roughly 90% accuracy (AUROC 0.90). Smaller mean NN-distances to GMM-specific TCRs were observed in active tuberculosis TCR-alpha repertoires than in IGRA-negative controls, suggesting clonal expansion of GMM-specific TCRs. The smaller NN-distances in active tuberculosis patients were driven in part by shorter CDR3-alpha lengths, while the difference seen for TCR-beta was not statistically significant.

This specimen's time point label, interpreted: new active TB diagnosis, blood taken before or within 7 days of starting treatment. The active tuberculosis patients were newly diagnosed, HIV-seronegative South African adults aged 18 years or older. Confirmation of active tuberculosis came from positive sputum smear microscopy and/or a positive M. tuberculosis culture. Unsorted cryopreserved PBMC were immunosequenced, covering on average about 100,000 T cells per clinical donor. V drops 2 bases and J drops 1 base, leaving 6 bases in between. Based on the germline V gene (reference sequence), the CDR1 and CDR2 sequences are LNHDA and SQIVND. The CDR3 holds 14 amino acids from the cysteine to the phenylalanine. Just CDR3 DNA is preserved here, 42 bases in frame from base 1. The immunoSEQ multiplex PCR assay was used to generate TCR libraries, with TCR-beta and/or TCR-alpha/delta assays applied to each sample. The amplified TCR libraries were sequenced on the Illumina high-throughput platform. The paper's data handling went like this. Clustering and dimensionality reduction relied on pairwise TCRdist distances among GMM-specific receptors from T cells that were either sorted ex vivo or expanded in vitro. The score assigned to each clinical repertoire was mean NN-distance, meaning the average TCRdist to the nearest 10% of tetramer-positive reference sequences. GEM TCR motif frequency was computed as the fraction of unique TCRs matching known GEM sequences by V/J usage and CDR3 length. Linear discriminant analysis with leave-one-out cross-validation, implemented in scikit-learn, was used to classify active tuberculosis. TCRdb stores this immuneACCESS table with in-frame sequences only. Part of the clones is absent; in the studies checked, under half of the shortfall reflects unresolved V genes, and no reason is known for the rest. The V and J calls and clone size were taken over from that table, and D and trimming were inferred from the DNA. The sample table shows more than 30,000 clones, and approximately 93% are seen once. The ten largest clonotypes hold approximately 4.2% of the sample.

Concerning this clone itself: Its antigen is still unknown. No base-level quality is on record; no much larger clone is a single base apart.

The TCR sequence derives from an adult with tuberculosis. The rearrangement joined TRBV19 to TRBJ2-1; no D gene can be assigned with confidence. Sample: PBMCs, taken at tuberculosis diagnosis. The nucleotides read TGTGCCAGTAGTATATCCAGATCCTACAATGAGCAGTTCTTC. Translated, this is CASSISRSYNEQFF.